This TCR beta chain appears in the sequencing data of a study of cytomegalovirus exposure and HLA in healthy donors. Study outcomes and limitations: It emerged from a later analysis that several of the most significant clusters appeared to be linked to common viral pathogens. TCR beta V- and J-gene trimming, according to a later analysis, was linked to a missense DCLRE1C variant. Among donors in an Asian-associated ancestry cluster, a later analysis reportedly found fewer N-insertions than the roughly 700-donor mean. The study listed 150 to 200 cytomegalovirus-associated TCR beta chains.

The PCR ran on 60 Vbeta and 13 Jbeta primers. Generated by immunoSEQ multiplex PCR, the TCRdb table keeps only in-frame clones and is missing some. The sample has about 130,000 clones, over 60% seen once. This CDR3 is built from 15 residues. Trimming left V 7 bases short and J 3 bases short, with 21 bases between. The germline CDR1 and CDR2 sequences are SQVTM and ANQGSEA. In the case of this clone: Its antigen is undetermined.

The origin of this receptor is a male donor in good health and CMV-seropositive. Sequencing input: PBMCs. The chain joins TRBV29-1 to TRBJ1-2, with D perhaps TRBD1 (6 bases). The chain's CDR3 is CSGTGGAGEYYGYTF. Here the CDR3 DNA reads TGCAGCGGCACGGGGGGCGCGGGGGAATACTATGGCTACACCTTC.